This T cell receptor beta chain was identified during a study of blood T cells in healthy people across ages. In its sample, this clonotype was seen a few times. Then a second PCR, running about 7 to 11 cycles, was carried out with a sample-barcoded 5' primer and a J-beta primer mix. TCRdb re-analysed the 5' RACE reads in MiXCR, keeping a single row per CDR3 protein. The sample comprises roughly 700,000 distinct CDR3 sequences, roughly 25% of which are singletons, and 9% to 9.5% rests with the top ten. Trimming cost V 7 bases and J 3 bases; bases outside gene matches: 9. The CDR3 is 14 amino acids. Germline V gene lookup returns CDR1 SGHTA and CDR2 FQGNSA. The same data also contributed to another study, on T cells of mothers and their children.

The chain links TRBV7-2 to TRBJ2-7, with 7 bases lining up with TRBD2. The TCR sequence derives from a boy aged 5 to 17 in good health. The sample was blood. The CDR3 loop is CASTFGTTGYEQYF. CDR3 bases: TGTGCCAGCACCTTCGGGACTACCGGCTACGAGCAGTACTTC.